The 11 T cell receptor beta chains presented below share a single source sample, sequenced in a study of cytomegalovirus exposure and HLA in healthy donors. PCR involved 60 Vbeta and 13 Jbeta primers. The data were produced by immunoSEQ multiplex PCR, yet TCRdb's version contains in-frame clones alone and is incomplete. The sample shows roughly 190,000 clones, around 81% of them seen only once. The specimen sequenced was PBMCs. The receptors were sampled from a man aged 18 to 30 in good health and CMV-seronegative.

This clone has more than one count but fewer than ten. The V and J genes are TRBV15 and TRBJ1-3; D may be TRBD1 (6 bases). CDR1 and CDR2 from the germline V gene are LNHNV and YYDKDF (reference sequence). Trimming cost V 3 bases and J 4 bases, with 10 bases left between them. The CDR3 contains 14 residues. The CDR3 DNA reads as TGTGCCACCAGCAGCGGGACACCAGGAAACACCATATATTTT. This gives the protein CATSSGTPGNTIYF.

J is TRBJ1-1 and V is TRBV6-1; 9 bases fit TRBD1. The CDR3 sequence is 14 residues long. J gave up 10 bases and V 3 bases, and 9 bases lay outside the gene matches. CDR1 and CDR2 from the germline V gene are MNHNS and SASEGT. The CDR3 here is CASSDIDRGLGAFF. CDR3 in DNA: TGTGCCAGCAGTGATATTGACAGGGGGTTGGGAGCTTTCTTT.

The chain carries TRBV13 and TRBJ2-7, with TRBD2 matching 15 bases. Losses at the gene ends were 5 bases for V and 9 bases for J; bases not matched to a gene: 11. This CDR3 is built from 16 residues. Per germline, CDR1 PRHDT and CDR2 FYEKMQ (reference sequence). The CDR3 DNA reads TGTGCCAGCAGCCAAGCAAGGACTAGCGGGAGGGCCGGGCAGTACTTC. Translating gives CASSQARTSGRAGQYF.

The chain carries TRBV15 and TRBJ2-4; TRBD2 matches 11 bases. V trimming: 11 bases; J trimming: 2 bases; junction bases outside the gene matches: 5. Germline lookup yields CDR1 LNHNV and CDR2 YYDKDF (reference sequence). CDR3 length: 14 residues. The CDR3 nucleotides read TGTGCCGCCGGGACTAGCGGACCCAAAAACATTCAGTACTTC. Translating gives CAAGTSGPKNIQYF.

The chain combines TRBV6-4 with TRBJ2-2; maybe TRBD2 (5 bases). The germline CDR1 and CDR2 sequences are MRHNA and SNTAGT. V lost 5 bases and J 6 bases, leaving 13 bases between the germline ends. The CDR3 has 14 amino acids. The DNA for the CDR3 is TGTGCCAGCAGTCATAGCGACGGGGCCGGGGAGCTGTTTTTT. Its translation is CASSHSDGAGELFF.

This clone has more than one count but fewer than ten. CDR3 sequence (DNA): TGTGCCAGCAGCCAAAACAATGAGCAGTTCTTC. It yields the protein CASSQNNEQFF. The chain has TRBV9 and TRBJ2-1; no definite D call. The germline V and J ends were trimmed by 4 bases and 5 bases, with 4 bases remaining between them. Germline V CDR1 and CDR2: SGDLS, YYNGEE. The CDR3 has 11 amino acids.

This clone is a singleton in its sample. This chain uses TRBV5-6 with TRBJ2-5, with a possible D match to TRBD1 (8 bases). The germline gives CDR1 SGHDT, CDR2 YYEEEE. Trimming left V 0 bases short and J 5 bases short, with 17 bases between. The CDR3 is made up of 16 amino acids. The CDR3 loop reads CASSLVRTQGGETQYF. DNA of the CDR3: TGTGCCAGCAGCTTGGTCCGGACACAGGGGGGGGAGACCCAGTACTTC.

The chain joins TRBV30 to TRBJ1-2; a possible D gene is TRBD1 (6 bases). V shed 6 bases and J shed 7 bases, with 12 bases lying between them. The CDR3 length is 11 residues. CDR1 GTSNPN and CDR2 SVGIG come from the germline V gene (reference sequence). In DNA form, the CDR3 reads TGTGCCTGCCGACAGGTCCCTGGCTACACCTTC. Its protein is CACRQVPGYTF.

The chain couples TRBV30 to TRBJ2-3; 15 bases fit TRBD2. Germline V gene data show CDR1 as GTSNPN and CDR2 as SVGIG (reference sequence). The J segment lost 1 base and the V segment lost 7 bases, leaving 6 bases of the junction unmatched. CDR3 size: 16 residues. The CDR3 loop reads CASGLAGGPGTDTQYF. The CDR3, as DNA: TGTGCCTCTGGACTAGCGGGAGGGCCCGGCACAGATACGCAGTATTTT.

In DNA, the CDR3 is TGTGCCAGCAGCTTACGCGGGGTCACTGAAGCTTTCTTT. It codes for CASSLRGVTEAFF. The gene calls are TRBV7-9 and TRBJ1-1; D ambiguous. The CDR3 has 13 residues. The V gene's germline CDR1 is SEHNR and CDR2 FQNEAQ (reference sequence). Trimming stripped 2 bases from V and 4 bases from J, with 8 bases between.

The chain combines TRBV5-4 with TRBJ2-5; tentative D call: TRBD1 (5 bases). V lost 0 bases and J 1 base, leaving 10 bases between the germline ends. Germline lookup yields CDR1 SGHNT and CDR2 YYREEE (reference sequence). This CDR3 is 15 amino acids long. CDR3 bases: TGTGCCAGCAGCTTGGTTGGGGCAGCCCAAGAGACCCAGTACTTC. As protein: CASSLVGAAQETQYF. The variable domain in full, with the rest retrieved from reference TRBV5-4 and TRBJ2-5, is ETGVTQSPTHLIKTRGQQVTLRCSSQSGHNTVSWYQQALGQGPQFIFQYYREEENGRGNFPPRFSGLQFPNYSSELNVNALELDDSALYLCASSLVGAAQETQYFGPGTRLLVL.